The entry below gives a single TCR beta chain sequence along with its context. Its antigen is not identified. The CDR3 sequence is 15 residues long. Germline CDR1 and CDR2: MNHNS and SASEGT. Trimming pared 5 bases from V and 4 bases from J, leaving 17 bases between. Using immunoSEQ multiplex PCR, the repertoire was profiled, and TCRdb retains in-frame clones only, with some absent. Found here are fewer than 20,000 clones, about 91% of them singletons; the top ten hold less than 7%. This entry is derived from a study of T cell repertoires in ileal Crohn's disease. Overall study context: At surgery, less than 45% of patients smoked, with median disease duration 7.9 years. Study-wide points: Clonal expansions were more frequent in active smokers than non-smokers at surgery. Endoscopic recurrence occurred in every patient whose clonality exceeded 26.8%.

The sequence derives from an adult with Crohn's disease. Sequencing input: ileal tissue. The V call is TRBV6-1, the J call TRBJ2-5; maybe TRBD2 (6 bases). CDR3 coding DNA: TGTGCCAGCAGTCCGGGACCCTGGGAGGCAGAGACCCAGTACTTC. Its translation is CASSPGPWEAETQYF.